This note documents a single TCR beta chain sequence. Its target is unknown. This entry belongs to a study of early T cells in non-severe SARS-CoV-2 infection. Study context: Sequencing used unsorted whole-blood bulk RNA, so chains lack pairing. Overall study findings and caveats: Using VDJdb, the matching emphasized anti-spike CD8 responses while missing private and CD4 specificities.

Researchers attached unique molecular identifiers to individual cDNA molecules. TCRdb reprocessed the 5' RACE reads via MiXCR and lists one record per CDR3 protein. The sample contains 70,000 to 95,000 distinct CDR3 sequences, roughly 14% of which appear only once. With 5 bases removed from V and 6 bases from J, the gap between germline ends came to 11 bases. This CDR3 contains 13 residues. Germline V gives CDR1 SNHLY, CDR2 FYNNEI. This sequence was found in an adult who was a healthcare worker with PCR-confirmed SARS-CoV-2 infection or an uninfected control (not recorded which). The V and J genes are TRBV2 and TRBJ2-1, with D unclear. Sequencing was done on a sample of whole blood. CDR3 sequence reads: CASSSQQINEQFF. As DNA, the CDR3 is TGTGCCAGCAGTTCGCAGCAGATCAATGAGCAGTTCTTC.